Shown below are 24 T cell receptor beta chains from a single sample sequenced in a study of cytomegalovirus exposure and HLA in healthy donors. The PCR had 60 Vbeta and 13 Jbeta primers. Measured with immunoSEQ multiplex PCR; TCRdb has only the in-frame clones, and not every one. Its table records approximately 50,000 clones. Sequencing was carried out using PBMCs. Every receptor here comes from a woman in her thirties or forties in good health and CMV-seronegative.

The rearrangement joins TRBV4-2 to TRBJ2-3; 10 bases align to TRBD2. Germline V gives CDR1 LGHNA, CDR2 YNFKEQ. This CDR3 has 18 amino acids. V trimming: 1 base; J trimming: 0 bases; junction bases outside the gene matches: 7. The chain's CDR3 is CASSQAPGLANSTDTQYF. The CDR3 DNA is TGTGCCAGCAGCCAAGCCCCGGGACTAGCGAACAGCACAGATACGCAGTATTTT.

The V gene is TRBV30, the J gene TRBJ2-3, with D possibly being TRBD2 (6 bases). This CDR3 contains 12 residues. Germline CDR1 and CDR2: GTSNPN and SVGIG (reference sequence). V was cut by 8 bases and J by 5 bases, with 14 bases left in between. The CDR3 sequence: CAVRGSGDTQYF. In nucleotides, the CDR3 is TGTGCCGTCCGGGGGAGTGGAGATACGCAGTATTTT. The full variable domain, with the rest looked up from reference TRBV30 and TRBJ2-3, is SQTIHQWPATLVQPVGSPLSLECTVEGTSNPNLYWYRQAAGRGLQLLFYSVGIGQISSEVPQNLSASRPQDRQFILSSKKLLLSDSGFYLCAVRGSGDTQYFGPGTRLTVL.

The chain carries TRBV2 and TRBJ2-5; D ambiguous. Germline V CDR1 and CDR2: SNHLY, FYNNEI. V lost 4 bases and J 1 base, leaving 10 bases between the germline ends. There are 14 residues in the CDR3. The CDR3 protein is CASSASTVQETQYF. DNA of the CDR3: TGTGCCAGCAGTGCCTCCACGGTCCAAGAGACCCAGTACTTC. Together with reference TRBV2 and TRBJ2-5, the CDR3 gives the full variable domain: EPEVTQTPSHQVTQMGQEVILRCVPISNHLYFYWYRQILGQKVEFLVSFYNNEISEKSEIFDDQFSVERPDGSNFTLKIRSTKLEDSAMYFCASSASTVQETQYFGPGTRLLVL.

The rearrangement links TRBV9 to TRBJ2-3; D may be TRBD2 (6 bases). V was clipped by 5 bases and J by 3 bases, with 13 bases between them. The CDR3 has 14 residues. From germline, CDR1 is SGDLS and CDR2 YYNGEE. In DNA, the CDR3 is TGTGCCAGCAGTCAGCGGGCGGCGACAGATACGCAGTATTTT. Its translation: CASSQRAATDTQYF.

The chain joins TRBV4-3 to TRBJ2-1; TRBD2 matches 10 bases. The V segment lost 3 bases and the J segment 7 bases; nucleotides outside the gene matches: 18. Germline V gene lookup returns CDR1 LGHNA and CDR2 YSLEER. The CDR3 sequence is 19 residues long. DNA for the CDR3: TGCGCCAGCAGCCAGGAAGGGGATGAGCGGGGGGGCCTGGCGAATGAGCAGTTCTTC. Its translation: CASSQEGDERGGLANEQFF.

V gene TRBV30 combines with J gene TRBJ2-7, with TRBD2 matching 9 bases. The CDR3 covers 18 residues. V shed 3 bases and J 0 bases; nucleotides not matched to a gene: 15. Germline V lookup: CDR1 GTSNPN, CDR2 SVGIG (reference sequence). CDR3 coding DNA: TGTGCCTGGAGACGAACCCCGGCTAGCGGGATCCTCTCCTACGAGCAGTACTTC. Its translation is CAWRRTPASGILSYEQYF.

The chain combines TRBV6-6 with TRBJ1-2; the match to TRBD1 covers 8 bases. Germline V gene data show CDR1 as MNHNY and CDR2 as SVGAGI (reference sequence). The junction had 6 bases not matched to a gene; V was cut back by 6 bases and J by 6 bases. CDR3 size: 13 residues. CDR3 amino acids: CASRSDRGDGYTF. The CDR3, as DNA: TGTGCCAGCAGATCAGACAGGGGCGATGGCTACACCTTC.

The gene calls are TRBV9 and TRBJ2-2; 7 bases agree with TRBD2. V lost 4 bases and J lost 4; bases outside the gene matches: 10. The length of the CDR3 is 16 residues. CDR1 and CDR2 (germline): SGDLS, YYNGEE. This chain's CDR3 is CASSSAPPGGTGELFF. The CDR3 bases are TGTGCCAGCAGCTCGGCGCCTCCGGGGGGCACCGGGGAGCTGTTTTTT. The full variable domain, rest sourced from reference TRBV9 and TRBJ2-2, is DSGVTQTPKHLITATGQRVTLRCSPRSGDLSVYWYQQSLDQGLQFLIQYYNGEERAKGNILERFSAQQFPDLHSELNLSSLELGDSALYFCASSSAPPGGTGELFFGEGSRLTVL.

V is TRBV13 and J is TRBJ2-5; 7 nucleotides match TRBD2. Gene TRBJ2-7 matches the end of the DNA better, so the J call may be wrong. The germline V gene encodes CDR1 PRHDT and CDR2 FYEKMQ (reference sequence). CDR3 size: 17 residues. Written as DNA, the CDR3 is TGTGCCAGCAGCTTAAGAAATAAGCGGGGCCTCTCCTACGAGCAGTACTTC. It is translated as CASSLRNKRGLSYEQYF.

The rearrangement joins TRBV5-1 to TRBJ1-1, with D unresolved. Germline V CDR1 and CDR2: SGHRS, YFSETQ. The length of the CDR3 is 16 residues. Trimming left V 0 bases short and J 4 bases short, with 16 bases between. The CDR3 reads CASSLDAGIVTTEAFF. CDR3 nucleotides: TGCGCCAGCAGCTTGGATGCAGGCATAGTCACCACTGAAGCTTTCTTT.

The V call is TRBV11-2, the J call TRBJ2-1; 7 nucleotides match TRBD2. CDR1 and CDR2 from the germline V gene are SGHAT and FQNNGV. The CDR3 has 17 residues. V lost 0 bases to trimming and J lost 8 bases; unmatched junction nucleotides: 13. The DNA for the CDR3 is TGTGCCAGCAGCTTAGAGGAAGGGCTAGCGGTTCTCCATGAGCAGTTCTTC. Translating it yields CASSLEEGLAVLHEQFF. Full variable domain (outside the CDR3, taken from reference TRBV11-2 and TRBJ2-1): EAGVAQSPRYKIIEKRQSVAFWCNPISGHATLYWYQQILGQGPKLLIQFQNNGVVDDSQLPKDRFSAERLKGVDSTLKIQPAKLEDSAVYLCASSLEEGLAVLHEQFFGPGTRLTVL.

This CDR3 reads CASTSLGQGRETQYF. In nucleotides, the CDR3 is TGCGCCAGCACCTCCCTGGGGCAGGGAAGAGAGACCCAGTACTTC. The J gene is TRBJ2-5, the V gene TRBV5-1, with a weak D call TRBD1 (5 bases). The CDR3 length is 15 residues. With 6 bases removed from V and 4 bases from J, the gap between germline ends came to 19 bases. Germline V gene data show CDR1 as SGHRS and CDR2 as YFSETQ.

V is TRBV19 and J is TRBJ1-4; the match to TRBD1 covers 10 bases. The CDR3 contains 16 residues. The germline V gene encodes CDR1 LNHDA and CDR2 SQIVND (reference sequence). Germline trimming cut 5 bases from V and 7 bases from J; bases unmatched to any gene: 10. DNA of the CDR3: TGTGCCAGTAGTTGGGAATCCGGGACAGGGGTTGAAAAACTGTTTTTT. Amino acids: CASSWESGTGVEKLFF. The variable domain in full, with the rest retrieved from reference TRBV19 and TRBJ1-4, is DGGITQSPKYLFRKEGQNVTLSCEQNLNHDAMYWYRQDPGQGLRLIYYSQIVNDFQKGDIAEGYSVSREKKESFPLTVTSAQKNPTAFYLCASSWESGTGVEKLFFGSGTQLSVL.

The chain links TRBV7-8 to TRBJ1-5; D is undetermined. V was trimmed by 5 bases and J by 2 bases, leaving 16 bases between them. CDR3 length: 16 residues. Germline V CDR1 and CDR2: SGHVS, FQNEAQ. The CDR3, as DNA: TGTGCCAGCAGCCCACAAAAACTATGGGGCAATCAGCCCCAGCATTTT. Encoded protein: CASSPQKLWGNQPQHF.

This rearrangement joins TRBV29-1 to TRBJ1-2; D not resolved. The CDR3 has 14 amino acids. Germline assignment: CDR1 SQVTM and CDR2 ANQGSEA. V was cut by 5 bases and J by 0 bases, with 13 bases left in between. CDR3 bases: TGCAGCGTTCGGCTACTAACGGCTAACTATGGCTACACCTTC. As protein: CSVRLLTANYGYTF.

The chain is built from TRBV10-3 and TRBJ2-7; the D gene is possibly TRBD1 (6 bases). The CDR3 contains 13 residues. Germline CDR1 ENHRY, CDR2 SYGVKD. V was shortened by 4 bases and J by 2 bases, with 9 bases between the two germline ends. The CDR3 coding sequence is TGTGCCATCAGTGGGCAGGGGACCTACGAGCAGTACTTC. Amino acids: CAISGQGTYEQYF.

Remarks on this clone: This same CDR3 is encoded by further DNA sequences in the sample. The gene calls are TRBV6-1 and TRBJ1-1; maybe TRBD1 (5 bases). The ends were cut back, 6 bases at V and 0 bases at J, with 11 bases in the middle. CDR3 length: 14 amino acids. Germline values: CDR1 MNHNS, CDR2 SASEGT. The CDR3 nucleotides read TGTGCCAGCAGCAACAGGAATCTGAACACTGAAGCTTTCTTT. Its protein product is CASSNRNLNTEAFF.

V and J are TRBV25-1 and TRBJ1-3; no clear D gene. The V end lost 6 bases, the J end lost 0 bases, and 6 bases lay between the germline ends. Germline loops: CDR1 MGHDK, CDR2 SYGVNS. This CDR3 has 13 amino acids. The CDR3 loop is CASSKSSGNTIYF. The CDR3 region has the DNA TGTGCCAGCAGCAAGAGCTCTGGAAACACCATATATTTT.

The V gene is TRBV19, the J gene TRBJ2-7; possible D gene TRBD2, 6 bases. V gave up 10 bases and J gave up 6 bases, with 16 bases separating them. The CDR3 contains 12 residues. The germline gives CDR1 LNHDA, CDR2 SQIVND (reference sequence). CDR3 sequence: CAIGTPGREQYF. In nucleotides, the CDR3 is TGTGCCATCGGGACTCCGGGTCGCGAGCAGTACTTC.

The chain links TRBV6-1 to TRBJ1-6, with 9 positions matching TRBD1. This CDR3 comprises 14 residues. Per germline, CDR1 MNHNS and CDR2 SASEGT. V shed 7 bases and J 9 bases; nucleotides not matched to a gene: 7. The CDR3 protein is CASISGTGSSPLHF. For the CDR3, the DNA is TGTGCCAGCATTTCCGGGACAGGGAGTTCACCCCTCCACTTT.

The chain uses TRBV6-4 and TRBJ2-7, with D possibly being TRBD2 (5 bases). V lost 6 bases and J 6 bases, leaving 21 bases between the germline ends. The CDR3 totals 15 residues. In germline, CDR1 is MRHNA, CDR2 SNTAGT. CDR3 protein: CASRTRESKNGEQYF. The CDR3 DNA sequence: TGTGCCAGCAGAACCCGGGAAAGTAAGAATGGCGAGCAGTACTTC.

This chain uses TRBV28 with TRBJ1-2; no clear D. The CDR3 is made up of 11 amino acids. Trimming cost V 3 bases and J 8 bases, with 7 bases left between them. The germline CDR1 and CDR2 sequences are MDHEN and SYDVKM. The CDR3: CASSLNRGYTF. In DNA form, the CDR3 reads TGTGCCAGCAGTTTGAACAGAGGCTACACCTTC.

J is TRBJ2-5 and V is TRBV28; 14 positions match TRBD2. Germline CDR1 MDHEN, CDR2 SYDVKM. The V and J ends lost 5 bases and 3 bases, in that order; junction bases with no gene match: 11. The CDR3 consists of 18 residues. The CDR3: CASSPQTSGRARKETQYF. CDR3 DNA sequence: TGTGCCAGCAGTCCCCAGACTAGCGGGAGGGCCCGCAAAGAGACCCAGTACTTC. The full variable domain, its missing parts supplied by reference TRBV28 and TRBJ2-5, is DVKVTQSSRYLVKRTGEKVFLECVQDMDHENMFWYRQDPGLGLRLIYFSYDVKMKEKGDIPEGYSVSREKKERFSLILESASTNQTSMYLCASSPQTSGRARKETQYFGPGTRLLVL.

The rearrangement uses TRBV25-1 and TRBJ1-1; weak D call: TRBD1 (5 bases). Trimming took off 3 bases at V and 1 base at J, with 12 bases between the two ends. The CDR3 totals 15 residues. CDR1 is MGHDK and CDR2 is SYGVNS in the germline V gene. CDR3 amino acids: CASSDVGHRNTEAFF. The CDR3 DNA is TGTGCCAGCAGTGACGTCGGACACCGGAACACTGAAGCTTTCTTT. Filled out from reference TRBV25-1 and TRBJ1-1, the complete variable domain reads EADIYQTPRYLVIGTGKKITLECSQTMGHDKMYWYQQDPGMELHLIHYSYGVNSTEKGDLSSESTVSRIRTEHFPLTLESARPSHTSQYLCASSDVGHRNTEAFFGQGTRLTVV.